This record looks at one TCR beta chain sequence and its context. This sample's time point: newly diagnosed GD, antithyroid drugs for less than 3 months. Researchers made the TCR library from RNA that was extracted from PBMCs. Researchers made TCR beta libraries by using iRepertoire HTBI primers and running Arm-PCR on CDR3 regions. MiXCR, run by TCRdb on the multiplex PCR reads, gives a single entry per CDR3 protein. The repertoire holds under 800,000 distinct CDR3 sequences, with 16% as singletons. These data are taken from a study of regulatory T cells in long-lasting Graves disease. This CDR3 is 17 amino acids long. Between the trimmed V and J ends, which lost 9 bases and 5 bases, there was a span of 23 bases. Germline V gene data show CDR1 as LNHDA and CDR2 as SQIVND (reference sequence). This sample was also put to use in a study of T cells in Graves' hyperthyroidism and ophthalmopathy.

This clonotype was obtained from a woman in her twenties or thirties with Graves disease. The chain joins TRBV19 to TRBJ1-6; D remains unclear. The sequencing here drew on peripheral blood mononuclear cells (PBMCs), taken at new diagnosis, from a patient treated with antithyroid drugs. CDR3 residues: CASGRAGPPMDNSPLHF. In nucleotides, the CDR3 is TGTGCCAGCGGAAGGGCCGGGCCCCCAATGGATAATTCACCCCTCCACTTT.